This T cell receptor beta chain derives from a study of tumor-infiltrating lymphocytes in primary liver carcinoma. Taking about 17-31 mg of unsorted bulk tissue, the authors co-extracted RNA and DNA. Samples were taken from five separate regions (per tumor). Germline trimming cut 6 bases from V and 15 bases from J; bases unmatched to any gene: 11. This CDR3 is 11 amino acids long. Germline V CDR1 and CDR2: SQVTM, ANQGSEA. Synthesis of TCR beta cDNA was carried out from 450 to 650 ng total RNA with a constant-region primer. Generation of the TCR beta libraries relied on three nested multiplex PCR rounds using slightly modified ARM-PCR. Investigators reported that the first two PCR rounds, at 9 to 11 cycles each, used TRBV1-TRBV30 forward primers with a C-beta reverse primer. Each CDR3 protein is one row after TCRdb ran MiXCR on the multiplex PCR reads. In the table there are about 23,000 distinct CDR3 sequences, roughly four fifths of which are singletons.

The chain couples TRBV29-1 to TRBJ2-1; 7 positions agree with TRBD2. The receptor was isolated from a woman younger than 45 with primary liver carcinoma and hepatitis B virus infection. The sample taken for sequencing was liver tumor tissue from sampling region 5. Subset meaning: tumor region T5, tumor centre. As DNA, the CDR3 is TGCAGCGTGGGGTGGGAGGGCCGAACGTTCTTC. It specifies CSVGWEGRTFF.